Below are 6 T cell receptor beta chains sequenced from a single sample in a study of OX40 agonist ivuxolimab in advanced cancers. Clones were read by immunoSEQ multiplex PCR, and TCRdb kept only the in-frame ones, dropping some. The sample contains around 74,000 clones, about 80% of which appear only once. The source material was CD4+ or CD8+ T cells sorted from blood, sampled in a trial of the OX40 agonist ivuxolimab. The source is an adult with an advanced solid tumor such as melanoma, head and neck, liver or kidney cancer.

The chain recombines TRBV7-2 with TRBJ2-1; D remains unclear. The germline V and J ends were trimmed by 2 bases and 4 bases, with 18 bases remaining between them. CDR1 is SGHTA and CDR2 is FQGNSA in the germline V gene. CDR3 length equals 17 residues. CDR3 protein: CASSLLSMASRYNEQFF. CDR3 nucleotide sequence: TGTGCCAGCAGCTTACTGTCTATGGCGTCACGATACAATGAGCAGTTCTTC. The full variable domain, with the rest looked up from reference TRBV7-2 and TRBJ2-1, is GAGVSQSPSNKVTEKGKDVELRCDPISGHTALYWYRQSLGQGLEFLIYFQGNSAPDKSGLPSDRFSAERTGGSVSTLTIQRTQQEDSAVYLCASSLLSMASRYNEQFFGPGTRLTVL.

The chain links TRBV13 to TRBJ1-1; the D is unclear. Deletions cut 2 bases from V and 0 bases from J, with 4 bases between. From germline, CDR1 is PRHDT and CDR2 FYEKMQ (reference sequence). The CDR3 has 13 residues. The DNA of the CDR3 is TGTGCCAGCAGCTTATCCCTGAACACTGAAGCTTTCTTT. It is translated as CASSLSLNTEAFF.

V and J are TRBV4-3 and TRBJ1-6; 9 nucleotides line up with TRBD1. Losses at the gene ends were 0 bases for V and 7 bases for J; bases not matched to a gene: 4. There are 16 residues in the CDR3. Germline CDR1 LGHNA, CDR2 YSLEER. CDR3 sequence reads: CASSQDWDRVNSPLHF. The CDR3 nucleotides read TGCGCCAGCAGCCAAGACTGGGACAGGGTGAATTCACCCCTCCACTTT.

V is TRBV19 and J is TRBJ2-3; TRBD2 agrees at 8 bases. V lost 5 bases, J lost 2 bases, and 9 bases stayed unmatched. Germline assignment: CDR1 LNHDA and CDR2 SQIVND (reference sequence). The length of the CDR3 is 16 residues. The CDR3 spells CASSWRASGSTDTQYF. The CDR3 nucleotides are TGTGCCAGTAGTTGGCGGGCTAGCGGGTCCACAGATACGCAGTATTTT.

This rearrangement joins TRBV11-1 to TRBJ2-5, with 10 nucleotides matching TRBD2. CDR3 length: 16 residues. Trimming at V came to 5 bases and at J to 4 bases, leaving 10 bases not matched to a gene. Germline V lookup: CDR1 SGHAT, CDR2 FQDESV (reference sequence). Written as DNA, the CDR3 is TGTGCCAGCAGCGGCGGGGGGGGACTAGCGAGAGAGACCCAGTACTTC. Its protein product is CASSGGGGLARETQYF.

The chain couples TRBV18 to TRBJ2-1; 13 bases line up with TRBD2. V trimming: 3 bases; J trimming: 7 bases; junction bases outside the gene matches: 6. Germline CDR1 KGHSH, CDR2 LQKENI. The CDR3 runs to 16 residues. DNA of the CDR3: TGTGCCAGCTCACCGTCCGGGACTAGCGGGACTAATGAGCAGTTCTTC. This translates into CASSPSGTSGTNEQFF.